This T cell receptor (beta chain) is from a study of cytomegalovirus exposure and HLA in healthy donors (dated by TCRdb to 2017 to 2019). About the investigation overall: An earlier analysis of about 530 of the donors reported approximately 300 Gb of sequence data and around 110 million unique TCR beta sequences obtained from 150 million to 200 million T cells. An early release covering over 500 HLA-typed donors comprised about 300 gigabases of sequencing data and roughly 86 million unique TCR sequences. Among the roughly 430 genotyped donors, roughly 80% belonged to the genetic ancestry cluster associated with self-reported Caucasian donors. The aim of the study was to test whether cataloging public T cell receptors could identify signatures of past pathogen exposure. Using immunosequencing, the study profiled T cell repertoires from 666 subjects and related those repertoires to cytomegalovirus serostatus. In addition to the first cohort of several hundred subjects, a separate validation cohort of 120 different subjects was used. To predict cytomegalovirus infection status, the study brought together high-throughput TCR immunosequencing, statistical association of individual TCRs with disease status, and machine learning. A later analysis re-analyzed previously published TCR beta repertoires from roughly 600 donors and added high-resolution HLA genotyping to study TCR occurrence patterns. Rather than using new phenotypic data, the later analysis identified candidate immune exposures from TCR beta sequences and from how often those sequences occurred across donors. To decide whether each TCR beta V gene segment behaved as functional or pseudogenic, an earlier analysis of some 570 of the donors relied on high-throughput TCR beta sequencing. Donor age, sex, ethnicity and CMV serostatus were collected together with the repertoire data. A later genetic analysis took genome-wide SNP genotypes for about 65% of the roughly 670 donors and used that subset as a discovery cohort. Every repertoire in the discovery cohort had been generated on one and the same sequencing platform. Both class I and class II loci were covered by HLA typing, at four-digit resolution. Typing coverage differed by locus: A, B, C, DRB1 and DQB1 were typed in roughly 620-640 donors, DQA1 in about 560, DPA1 in around 610, and DPB1 in approximately 450. Because of strong linkage in the cohort, five DR-DQ haplotypes were treated as single units for association and clustering. Among almost 400 genotyped donors of the cohort, an average of around 240,000 unique TCR beta nucleotide sequences were sequenced per donor, roughly 18% of them non-productive. The study at large found these results: Because counts were too low, about 15 rarely observed V segments, including chromosome 9 orphons, were left out of the earlier analysis of 587 of the donors. Immune exposure information for the cohort was limited to CMV serostatus. A later analysis found that HLA-associated TCR beta chains were more clonally expanded and had lower generation probabilities than equally common non-associated chains. A cluster of highly shared sequence variants was judged likely to represent a technical artifact of the sequencing pipeline. In the study, 164 TCR beta chains were listed as associated with cytomegalovirus. According to a later analysis, most CMV-associated TCR beta chains appeared to be HLA-restricted, and the HLA associations seemed to be driven largely by CMV exposure. When HLA alleles, especially DR and DQ, strongly co-occurred, attributing TCR associations to individual alleles was difficult. A further reported finding was that TCR beta sequences accurately predicted the HLA-A and HLA-B alleles for most subjects in the first cohort. While some public TCRs were present in many individuals, most TCR sequences turned up only very rarely across donors. The classifier was reported to diagnose cytomegalovirus status with high specificity and sensitivity in both the original cohort and the validation cohort. In a later analysis, TCR association rates were found to vary across HLA loci, with the most associated TCRs seen for DRB1 alleles and the fewest for HLA-C alleles. Only TCR beta chains were sequenced in this cohort, and the absence of alpha or paired-chain data limited detectable features. Broadly in line with IMGT annotations, most TCR beta V segments showed up in productive rearrangements about 90% or about 30% of the time in an earlier analysis of about 500 of the donors. The authors suggested that the approach could potentially be generalized to other disease states and immunological phenotypes. The presence/absence analyses assumed that sequencing depth was roughly uniform across donors, and that assumption may not be true. According to a later analysis, parvovirus B19, influenza, CMV and Epstein-Barr virus appeared linked to several top co-occurrence clusters. A later genetic analysis reported fewer N-insertions in productive TCRs among donors in an Asian-associated ancestry cluster than the roughly 720-donor mean. In vitro tests confirmed that a few of the cytomegalovirus-associated TCR beta chains recognize cytomegalovirus antigens. The 87-base-pair reads could not distinguish some IMGT-functional V segments, including TRBV6-2 and TRBV6-3, so those segments were excluded. In a later analysis, over 15,000 TCR beta sequences were associated with specific HLA alleles at a false discovery rate of 0.05. V-gene and J-gene trimming of TCR beta chains was associated with a missense DCLRE1C variant in a later genetic analysis, and the association was replicated in an independent cohort. HLA typing was unavailable for some donors at each locus, so association tests used only the typed subset. Correlated functional status among segregating V segments might be attributable to linkage disequilibrium, but an unknown experimental factor could not be ruled out.

In regard to this clone: This receptor's antigen is unknown. No much larger clone exists at a distance of one base, and base qualities are not known.

The cohort comprised 670 or so healthy bone marrow donors. At the time of sampling, every cohort member was nominally healthy, though immune exposures that went unrecorded were likely present. CMV serostatus was positive for 289 and negative for about 55% of the roughly 670 cohort members, and was not recorded for this donor. A peripheral blood sample was provided by each donor, and peripheral blood mononuclear cells were used for TCR beta sequencing. Genomic DNA extraction from the blood cell samples was performed with the Qiagen DNeasy Blood Extraction Kit. From cysteine to phenylalanine, the CDR3 is 16 amino acids long. Only the CDR3 portion is preserved as DNA: 48 bases, with reading frame beginning at the first base. V trim: 3 bases; J trim: 9 bases; unmatched bases: 8. The germline V gene sets CDR1 to SGHVS and CDR2 to FNYEAQ. The library was built by means of the immunoSEQ multiplex PCR assay. For the multiplex PCR, a mixture combining 60 forward primers for TCR Vbeta segments and 13 reverse primers for TCR Jbeta segments was used. Amplification of the CDR3 region of rearranged TCR beta genes was performed with a multiplex PCR assay on genomic DNA. The amplified TCR beta libraries were sequenced on the Illumina HiSeq System as 87-base-pair reads. The original pipeline was this. A later analysis tallied roughly 76 million unique TCR beta chains across the 700 or so repertoires, and about 12 million of those chains were shared by two or more donors. To remove PCR and sequencing errors, raw reads were error-corrected and collapsed into unique sequences using a nearest-neighbor algorithm that merged closely related sequences. CDR3 sequences were aligned to IMGT reference sequences to assign V, D and J gene segments. Each retained sequence needed at least a six-nucleotide match to both a V gene segment and a J gene segment. Rearrangements were called productive when the CDR3 lacked stop codons and stayed in frame with V and J; all others were non-productive. CDR3 was defined according to IMGT convention as the region running from the second conserved V-encoded cysteine to the conserved J-encoded phenylalanine. The earlier analysis of some 540 of the donors excluded any sequence lacking an unambiguous match to a single V gene segment. An earlier analysis of 500 to 600 of the donors classified V segments as functional when productive rearrangements were above 56.7% and as segregating when the standard deviation between donors was above 5%. A statistical classification framework was built to diagnose cytomegalovirus status from the catalog of TCR beta chain sequences. A later analysis assigned V and J genes by comparing TCR nucleotide sequences with IMGT/GENE-DB human TR gene sequences. The TCRdist pipeline was used in a later analysis to assign CDR3 sequences and most-parsimonious VDJ recombination scenarios. In a later analysis, each TCR beta chain was defined by its CDR3 amino acid sequence together with its V-gene family, and reads without a unique V-gene family were excluded. As a way to deal with suspected cross-contamination and a sequencing artifact, a later analysis dropped approximately 570 nucleotide sequences that were highly shared and had low generation probability. In a later analysis, a clonal expansion index was calculated for each public chain from normalized within-repertoire ranks of inferred template counts. In a later analysis, generation probabilities were computed using a VDJ recombination model fitted to out-of-frame rearrangements, and the results were checked against IGoR. In a later analysis, hypergeometric tests were used to score TCR-TCR, TCR-HLA and TCR-CMV co-occurrence, with a repertoire-size bias correction applied to TCR pairs. A later analysis estimated false discovery rates by permuting HLA or CMV assignments 20 times. In a later analysis, co-occurring TCRs were grouped using DBSCAN, with TCRdist sequence similarity added in when clustering inside HLA-allele-positive subsets. Repertoires with fewer than 30,000 or more than 120,000 public chains, plus five repertoires with anomalous nucleotide sharing, were excluded from co-occurrence clustering. TCRdb holds this immuneACCESS table with in-frame rearrangements only. Some clones are missing; in checked studies, unresolved V genes explain under half, and the rest has no known cause. V and J calls and clone size follow that table, whereas D and trimming were derived from the DNA. Present in this sample are 150,000 to 200,000 clones, more than 60% of which were seen just once. The top ten hold about 2.5% of the sample.

The source material was PBMCs. The rearranged segments are TRBV7-6 and TRBJ2-1; TRBD2 aligns with 13 central bases. This receptor was identified in a human donor in good health. At the DNA level, the sequence is TGTGCCAGCAGCTTCCCGGGACTAGCGGGGAGTTTTGAGCAGTTCTTC. Its coded protein is CASSFPGLAGSFEQFF.